This T cell receptor (beta chain) was retrieved from a study of T cell changes during pregnancy in multiple sclerosis. This clone was seen a single time. Method: immunoSEQ multiplex PCR; TCRdb's copy keeps in-frame clones and lacks some. Of some 140,000 clones in the sample, roughly 95% were seen once. The V gene end was trimmed by 2 bases and the J gene end by 0 bases; junction bases not matched to a gene: 12. This CDR3 spans 19 amino acids. Germline V gene sequence: CDR1 SGHTA, CDR2 FQGTGA. The receptor comes from a female donor with multiple sclerosis, enrolled in a pregnancy study. V usage is TRBV7-3 and J usage is TRBJ2-3, with 9 nucleotides matching TRBD2. This specimen consisted of peripheral blood, obtained after pregnancy. The CDR3 loop reads CASSLVPVLAGLSTDTQYF. Here the CDR3 DNA reads TGTGCCAGCAGCTTAGTGCCCGTACTAGCGGGTCTTAGCACAGATACGCAGTATTTT. The full variable domain, with the rest looked up from reference TRBV7-3 and TRBJ2-3, is GAGVSQTPSNKVTEKGKYVELRCDPISGHTALYWYRQSLGQGPEFLIYFQGTGAADDSGLPNDRFFAVRPEGSVSTLKIQRTERGDSAVYLCASSLVPVLAGLSTDTQYFGPGTRLTVL.